A single sample is the source of the 25 T cell receptor beta chains below, sequenced in a study of T-cell reconstitution after alpha-beta-depleted transplantation in children. Unique molecular identifiers featured in how the TCRbeta library was prepared. One entry per CDR3 protein results from TCRdb running MiXCR on the PCR reads. There are more than 500,000 distinct CDR3 sequences in the sample; over 10% occur only once, and 13% to 15% lies in the top ten. The material was PBMCs, mostly from graft donor cells, obtained 180 days after TCRalphabeta/CD19-depleted stem cell transplant. Receptors originate from a female patient aged 2-10 years who had a stem cell transplant for aplastic anemia, so the T cells may come from the graft donor.

Only a few counts were recorded for this clonotype. The chain couples TRBV7-7 to TRBJ2-5; 7 bases line up with TRBD2. CDR1 and CDR2 (germline): SSHAT, FNYEAQ (reference sequence). The CDR3 totals 16 residues. V trimming: 1 base; J trimming: 5 bases; junction bases outside the gene matches: 10. CDR3 DNA: TGTGCCAGCAGCTTAGGCGCGGCTAGCGGAGGGGAGACCCAGTACTTC. Protein sequence: CASSLGAASGGETQYF.

This clonotype appeared a few times. The chain carries TRBV7-7 and TRBJ2-7; D may correspond to TRBD1 or TRBD2 (5 bases each). V lost 5 bases and J 4 bases, leaving 21 bases between the germline ends. CDR3 length equals 16 residues. Germline-derived CDR1 and CDR2 are SSHAT and FNYEAQ (reference sequence). CDR3 nucleotide sequence: TGTGCCAGCAGCCCCGGGGCGGGCCCCTCATGTTACGAGCAGTACTTC. Its translation is CASSPGAGPSCYEQYF.

The chain joins TRBV5-1 to TRBJ1-1; possibly TRBD1 for D (5 bases). The CDR3 spans 15 residues. V lost 7 bases and J lost 0, with 16 bases in between. The V gene's germline CDR1 is SGHRS and CDR2 YFSETQ. The chain's CDR3 is CASGPPDIMNTEAFF. As DNA, the CDR3 is TGCGCCAGCGGGCCTCCGGACATCATGAACACTGAAGCTTTCTTT.

This clonotype was detected a few times. The J gene is TRBJ2-2, the V gene TRBV16; D tentatively fits TRBD1 or TRBD2 (5 bases each). The germline V gene has CDR1 KGHSY and CDR2 FQNENV. Trimming left V 7 bases short and J 7 bases short, with 16 bases between. The CDR3 is made up of 14 amino acids. CDR3 DNA sequence: TGTGCCAGCACCGAACGCCAGGGACGCGGGGAGCTGTTTTTT. It is translated as CASTERQGRGELFF.

The sample holds a few counts of this clonotype. The chain recombines TRBV7-9 with TRBJ2-3, with D maybe TRBD2 (6 bases). The germline V gene has CDR1 SEHNR and CDR2 FQNEAQ (reference sequence). V was clipped by 10 bases and J by 1 base, with 15 bases between them. CDR3 size: 14 residues. The CDR3 spells CAILGGTRTDTQYF. DNA of the CDR3: TGTGCCATCCTCGGAGGGACTCGCACAGATACGCAGTATTTT.

This clonotype was observed a handful of times. CDR3 region: CASSWGGDYGYTF. DNA for the CDR3: TGTGCCAGCAGTTGGGGGGGCGATTATGGCTACACCTTC. The V gene is TRBV12-3 or TRBV12-4, the J gene TRBJ1-2; D is possibly TRBD1 (6 bases). The V and J ends lost 4 bases and 5 bases respectively, with 11 bases between them. The CDR3 contains 13 residues.

This chain links TRBV20-1 with TRBJ1-2; D call uncertain. V was shortened by 6 bases and J by 0 bases, with 8 bases between the two germline ends. Per germline, CDR1 DFQATT and CDR2 SNEGSKA (reference sequence). There are 12 residues in the CDR3. For the CDR3, the DNA is TGCAGTGCCGACGGAGCTAACTATGGCTACACCTTC. This translates into CSADGANYGYTF.

This sequence joins TRBV18 and TRBJ2-1; 8 bases match TRBD1. V shed 0 bases, J shed 0 bases, and the junction held 1 base outside the gene matches. CDR1 KGHSH and CDR2 LQKENI come from the germline V gene. The CDR3 is 16 amino acids. The CDR3 DNA sequence: TGTGCCAGCTCACCACCGACAGGGGACTCCTACAATGAGCAGTTCTTC. It yields the protein CASSPPTGDSYNEQFF.

The chain uses TRBV6-1 and TRBJ2-2; D is undetermined. Germline V gene data show CDR1 as MNHNS and CDR2 as SASEGT. Trimming removed 6 bases at V and 1 base at J, with 15 bases between. There are 16 residues in the CDR3. The CDR3 nucleotides read TGTGCCAGCAGCAAGGGTATACTGTTGAACACCGGGGAGCTGTTTTTT. Protein: CASSKGILLNTGELFF.

The J gene is TRBJ2-5, the V gene TRBV25-1; 10 positions agree with TRBD2. CDR3 length: 16 amino acids. V trimming: 1 base; J trimming: 7 bases; junction bases outside the gene matches: 9. From germline, CDR1 is MGHDK and CDR2 SYGVNS. The CDR3 region has the DNA TGTGCCAGCAGTGAATTTCAGCGGGAGGGCCTAGGGACCCAGTACTTC. This sequence encodes CASSEFQREGLGTQYF.

This clonotype was counted a few times. V gene TRBV6-5 combines with J gene TRBJ2-7; 8 nucleotides match TRBD2. V shed 4 bases, J shed 0 bases, and the junction held 11 bases outside the gene matches. The germline CDR1 and CDR2 sequences are MNHEY and SVGAGI. CDR3 length equals 17 residues. CDR3 loop: CASSSVGGAVGSYEQYF. The DNA for the CDR3 is TGTGCCAGCAGTTCCGTCGGGGGGGCGGTGGGCTCCTACGAGCAGTACTTC.

This clonotype was seen a handful of times. The chain combines TRBV6-5 with TRBJ1-2; D is unresolved. The CDR3 totals 14 residues. Germline V CDR1 and CDR2: MNHEY, SVGAGI. Trimming stripped 7 bases from V and 7 bases from J, with 19 bases between. The CDR3 sequence is CASIPGLNSGGYTF. The CDR3 DNA reads TGTGCCAGCATACCGGGGTTGAATTCGGGTGGCTACACCTTC.

This clonotype showed up many times. The rearrangement joins TRBV5-1 to TRBJ2-3; 12 bases are a match to TRBD2. V dropped 3 bases and J dropped 2; count of bases not matched to a gene: 7. This CDR3 region has 17 residues. In germline, CDR1 is SGHRS, CDR2 YFSETQ. CDR3 sequence (DNA): TGCGCCAGCAGCTCCCGACTAGCGGGGGAACCCACAGATACGCAGTATTTT. Its protein is CASSSRLAGEPTDTQYF.

At least ten counts were recorded for this clonotype. One end of the junction varies from germline; a read error may be responsible. The rearrangement links TRBV10-3 to TRBJ1-6, with D uncertain. The CDR3 is 14 amino acids. Germline values: CDR1 ENHRY, CDR2 SYGVKD. The CDR3 is CAIRESTLNSPLHF. Here the CDR3 DNA reads TGTGCCATCAGGGAGTCCACGCTTAATTCACCCCTCCACTTT.

This clonotype was recorded many times. The chain recombines TRBV15 with TRBJ2-7, with a possible D match to TRBD2 (6 bases). The CDR3 sequence is 13 residues long. The V gene lost 4 bases and the J gene lost 3 bases, with 10 bases spanning the gap. In germline, CDR1 is LNHNV, CDR2 YYDKDF (reference sequence). CDR3 sequence reads: CATSTRTNYEQYF. The CDR3, as DNA: TGTGCCACCAGCACCCGGACTAACTACGAGCAGTACTTC. Using reference TRBV15 and TRBJ2-7 for the parts outside the CDR3, the full variable domain is DAMVIQNPRYQVTQFGKPVTLSCSQTLNHNVMYWYQQKSSQAPKLLFHYYDKDFNNEADTPDNFQSRRPNTSFCFLDIRSPGLGDTAMYLCATSTRTNYEQYFGPGTRLTVT.

This sequence joins TRBV30 and TRBJ2-5; tentatively, D is TRBD1 (6 bases). The CDR3 totals 14 residues. V lost 2 bases, J lost 5 bases, and 15 bases lay in between. The germline CDR1 and CDR2 sequences are GTSNPN and SVGIG (reference sequence). The DNA of the CDR3 is TGTGCCTGGAGTTTCGACAATGGGGGCGAGACCCAGTACTTC. Translation: CAWSFDNGGETQYF.

This clonotype appeared many times. The V call is TRBV7-6, the J call TRBJ2-7, with TRBD1 as a possible D gene (5 bases). The CDR3 covers 12 residues. From germline, CDR1 is SGHVS and CDR2 FNYEAQ. V lost 5 bases to trimming and J lost 3 bases, with 8 bases between them. CDR3 nucleotides: TGTGCCAGCAGCCGGACAAACTACGAGCAGTACTTC. It yields the protein CASSRTNYEQYF.

CDR3 sequence reads: CSASGLEAFF. The CDR3 bases are TGCAGCGCTTCGGGCCTTGAAGCTTTCTTT. V is TRBV29-1 and J is TRBJ1-1; D not resolved. Germline-derived CDR1 and CDR2 are SQVTM and ANQGSEA. The length of the CDR3 is 10 residues. Trimming took 7 bases from V and 7 from J, leaving 10 bases between them.

The gene calls are TRBV3-1 and TRBJ2-4, with 8 nucleotides matching TRBD2. The germline V gene has CDR1 LGHDT and CDR2 YNNKEL (reference sequence). The CDR3 runs 18 residues. With 3 bases clipped from V and 3 bases from J, the junction kept 13 bases outside the gene matches. CDR3 loop: CASSHLAGSTVGKNIQYF. CDR3 DNA: TGTGCCAGCAGCCACCTAGCGGGCTCAACGGTGGGCAAAAACATTCAGTACTTC.

The rearrangement links TRBV7-2 to TRBJ1-3, with 7 bases lining up with TRBD1. V dropped 0 bases and J dropped 5; count of bases not matched to a gene: 7. Per germline, CDR1 SGHTA and CDR2 FQGNSA. The CDR3 loop spans 16 amino acids. CDR3 loop: CASSLAPTGTRNTIYF. The CDR3 bases are TGTGCCAGCAGCTTAGCTCCGACAGGGACTCGAAACACCATATATTTT.

This clonotype appeared a few times. V usage is TRBV30 and J usage is TRBJ2-1, with TRBD2 as a possible D gene (5 bases). This CDR3 has 15 residues. V lost 2 bases, J lost 3 bases, and 14 bases lay in between. Looked up from germline, CDR1 is GTSNPN and CDR2 is SVGIG (reference sequence). CDR3 protein: CAWSPDWIYYNEQFF. CDR3 DNA: TGTGCCTGGAGTCCGGACTGGATTTACTACAATGAGCAGTTCTTC.

This clonotype was found a few times. This rearrangement joins TRBV11-2 to TRBJ1-6; TRBD1 matches 7 bases. Unmatched junction bases numbered 5, after V lost 2 bases and J lost 10 bases. The germline gives CDR1 SGHAT, CDR2 FQNNGV. The CDR3 consists of 14 residues. Here the CDR3 reads CASSLIGTESPLHF. For the CDR3, the DNA is TGTGCCAGCAGCTTAATCGGGACAGAATCACCCCTCCACTTT.

This clonotype was detected a few times. The J gene is TRBJ2-3, the V gene TRBV27; 13 nucleotides line up with TRBD2. The CDR3 spans 18 residues. V lost 3 bases and J lost 2; bases outside the gene matches: 8. From germline, CDR1 is MNHEY and CDR2 SMNVEV (reference sequence). In DNA, the CDR3 is TGTGCCAGCAGTTTCCGTACTAGCGGGGGGGCCGTCACAGATACGCAGTATTTT. Protein product: CASSFRTSGGAVTDTQYF.

CDR3 amino acids: CASSYSGGLRQETQYF. CDR3 bases: TGTGCCAGCAGTTACTCCGGGGGGTTGAGGCAAGAGACCCAGTACTTC. The chain has TRBV6-5 and TRBJ2-5, with 7 bases aligning to TRBD2. V lost 0 bases, J lost 2 bases, and 6 bases stayed unmatched. The germline V gene encodes CDR1 MNHEY and CDR2 SVGAGI. The CDR3 contains 16 residues.

This clonotype came up a few times. The chain carries TRBV4-1 and TRBJ1-2; D is possibly TRBD1 (5 bases). Germline assignment: CDR1 MGHRA and CDR2 YSYEKL. This CDR3 region has 15 residues. The V end was cut by 0 bases, the J end by 5 bases, with 13 bases between. The CDR3, as DNA: TGCGCCAGCAGCCAAGATAGACCCAGGGCGTATGGCTACACCTTC. Translated, it gives CASSQDRPRAYGYTF.